This T cell receptor beta chain stems from a study of blood T cell repertoires in COVID-19. About the study: Samples came from the United States, Italy and Spain, spanning acute and convalescent COVID-19. T cells, B-cell-depleted T cells, or PBMCs provided the cDNA or gDNA that served as material.

How the authors handled the data: Reference gene primer amplification gave estimated nucleated cell counts. The assay was immunoSEQ multiplex PCR, and TCRdb's table has in-frame clones only and misses some. V and J calls and clone size are as listed in that table; D and trimming were resolved from the DNA. In the table there are 260,000 or so clones, approximately 91% of which are singletons. CDR1 is KGHSH and CDR2 is LQKENI in the germline V gene. The CDR3 totals 14 residues. Trimming removed 3 bases at V and 0 bases at J, with 8 bases between. The receptor was isolated from a man aged 18-30 years with active or convalescent COVID-19. This sequence joins TRBV18 and TRBJ1-2; D is unresolved. Sequencing was carried out using peripheral blood. This chain's CDR3 is CASSPEAANYGYTF. CDR3 coding DNA: TGTGCCAGCTCACCGGAGGCAGCTAACTATGGCTACACCTTC.